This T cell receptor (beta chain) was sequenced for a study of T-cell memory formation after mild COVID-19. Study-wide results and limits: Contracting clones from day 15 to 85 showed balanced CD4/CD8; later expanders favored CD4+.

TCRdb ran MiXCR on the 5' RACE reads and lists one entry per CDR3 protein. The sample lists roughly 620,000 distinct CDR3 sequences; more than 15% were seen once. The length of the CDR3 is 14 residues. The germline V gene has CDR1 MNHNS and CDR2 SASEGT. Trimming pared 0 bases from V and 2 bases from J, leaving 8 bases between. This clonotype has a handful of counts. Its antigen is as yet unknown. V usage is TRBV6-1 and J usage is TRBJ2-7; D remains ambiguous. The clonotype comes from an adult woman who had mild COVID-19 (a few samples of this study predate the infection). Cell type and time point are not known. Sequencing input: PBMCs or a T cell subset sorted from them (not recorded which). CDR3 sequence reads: CASSEAGWTYEQYF. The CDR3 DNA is TGTGCCAGCAGTGAAGCGGGGTGGACCTACGAGCAGTACTTC.